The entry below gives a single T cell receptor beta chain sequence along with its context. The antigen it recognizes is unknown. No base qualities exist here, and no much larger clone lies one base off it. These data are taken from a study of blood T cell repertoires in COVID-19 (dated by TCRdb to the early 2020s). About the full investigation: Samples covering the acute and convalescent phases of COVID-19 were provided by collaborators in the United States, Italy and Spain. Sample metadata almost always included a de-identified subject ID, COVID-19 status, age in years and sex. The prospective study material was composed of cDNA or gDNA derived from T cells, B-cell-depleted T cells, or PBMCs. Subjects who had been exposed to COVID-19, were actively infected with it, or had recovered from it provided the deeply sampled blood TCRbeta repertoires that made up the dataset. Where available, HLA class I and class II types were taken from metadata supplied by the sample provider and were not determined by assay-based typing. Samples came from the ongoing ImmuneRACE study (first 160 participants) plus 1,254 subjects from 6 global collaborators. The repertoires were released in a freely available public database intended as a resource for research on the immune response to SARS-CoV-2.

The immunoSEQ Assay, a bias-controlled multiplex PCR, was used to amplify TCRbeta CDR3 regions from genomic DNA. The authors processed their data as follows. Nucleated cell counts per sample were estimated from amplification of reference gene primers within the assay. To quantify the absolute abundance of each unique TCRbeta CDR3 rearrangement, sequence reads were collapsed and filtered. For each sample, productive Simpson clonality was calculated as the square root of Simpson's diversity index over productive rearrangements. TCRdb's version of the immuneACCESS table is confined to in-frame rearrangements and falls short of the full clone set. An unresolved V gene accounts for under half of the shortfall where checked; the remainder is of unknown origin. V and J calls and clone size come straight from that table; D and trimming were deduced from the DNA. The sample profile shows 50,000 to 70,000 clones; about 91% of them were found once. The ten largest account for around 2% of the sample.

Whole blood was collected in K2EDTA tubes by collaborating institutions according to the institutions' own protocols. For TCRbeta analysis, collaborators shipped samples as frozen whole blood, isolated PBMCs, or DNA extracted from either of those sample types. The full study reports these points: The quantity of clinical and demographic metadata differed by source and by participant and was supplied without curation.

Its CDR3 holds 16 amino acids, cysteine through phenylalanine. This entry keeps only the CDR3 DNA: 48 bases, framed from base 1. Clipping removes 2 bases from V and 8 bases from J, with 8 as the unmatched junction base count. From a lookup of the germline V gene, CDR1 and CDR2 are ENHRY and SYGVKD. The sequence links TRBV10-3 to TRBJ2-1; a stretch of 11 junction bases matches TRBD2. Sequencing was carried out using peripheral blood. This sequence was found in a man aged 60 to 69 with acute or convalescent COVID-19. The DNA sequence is TGTGCCATCAGTGAGGCTAGCGGGAGGACGATTGATGAGCAGTTCTTC. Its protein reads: CAISEASGRTIDEQFF.